One sample yielded the 28 T cell receptor beta chains listed below, sequenced in a study of PD-1 blockade in classical Hodgkin lymphoma. No patient escaped relapse after autologous stem cell transplantation, and brentuximab vedotin exposure varied. Measured with immunoSEQ multiplex PCR; TCRdb has only the in-frame clones, and not every one. The sample lists 10,000 to 15,000 clones, roughly 80% occurring once. This specimen was peripheral blood mononuclear cells (PBMCs), taken at baseline. The receptors come from a human donor with classical Hodgkin lymphoma.

This chain uses TRBV27 with TRBJ2-7; D perhaps matches TRBD2 (6 bases). Trimming took 6 bases from V and 7 from J, leaving 25 bases between them. Germline loops: CDR1 MNHEY, CDR2 SMNVEV (reference sequence). The CDR3 has 16 residues. In nucleotides, the CDR3 is TGTGCCAGCAGAGGTAGCGGCGCACCAATACCGGGGGAGCAGTACTTC. Translated, it gives CASRGSGAPIPGEQYF.

This chain uses TRBV5-1 with TRBJ2-2; 10 bases line up with TRBD2. V trimming: 1 base; J trimming: 8 bases; junction bases outside the gene matches: 8. This CDR3 comprises 16 residues. The germline V gene encodes CDR1 SGHRS and CDR2 YFSETQ. Here the CDR3 DNA reads TGCGCCAGCAGCTTGAGTCTAGCGGGAGCAGGTGGGGAGCTGTTTTTT. Translation gives CASSLSLAGAGGELFF.

In its sample, this clone was seen once. The chain carries TRBV6-4 and TRBJ1-1, with 9 bases lining up with TRBD1. Looked up from germline, CDR1 is MRHNA and CDR2 is SNTAGT. V was clipped by 0 bases and J by 1 base; unmatched bases: 0. The CDR3 consists of 15 residues. The CDR3, as DNA: TGTGCCAGCAGTGACTCGGACAGGGGGAACACTGAAGCTTTCTTT. Its protein is CASSDSDRGNTEAFF.

The V gene is TRBV27, the J gene TRBJ2-1; D not resolved. Trimming took 5 bases from V and 2 from J, leaving 13 bases between them. Germline V CDR1 and CDR2: MNHEY, SMNVEV (reference sequence). CDR3 length equals 15 residues. The CDR3 sequence: CASSISPRPYNEQFF. The CDR3 coding sequence is TGTGCCAGCAGTATTTCCCCCAGACCCTACAATGAGCAGTTCTTC.

In its sample, this clone was seen a few times. The CDR3 coding sequence is TGTGCCAGCTCACCCCCGACTAGCGGGATCGGCAATGAGCAGTTCTTC. Translated: CASSPPTSGIGNEQFF. This rearrangement joins TRBV18 to TRBJ2-1; the match to TRBD2 covers 11 bases. CDR3 length: 16 residues. Germline V gives CDR1 KGHSH, CDR2 LQKENI. V lost 3 bases and J lost 6; bases outside the gene matches: 7.

V and J are TRBV6-5 and TRBJ1-3; TRBD1 aligns across 9 bases. This CDR3 comprises 15 residues. Germline V gene data show CDR1 as MNHEY and CDR2 as SVGAGI. Unmatched junction bases numbered 8, after V lost 7 bases and J lost 4 bases. CDR3 DNA sequence: TGTGCCAGCACAAAACAGGGGGCGTTAGGAAACACCATATATTTT. Encoded protein: CASTKQGALGNTIYF.

The chain is built from TRBV18 and TRBJ2-5; D is undetermined. Deletions cut 0 bases from V and 5 bases from J, with 7 bases between. The CDR3 loop spans 13 amino acids. Germline values: CDR1 KGHSH, CDR2 LQKENI. The CDR3 coding sequence is TGTGCCAGCTCACCACCTCCACCTGAGACCCAGTACTTC. Protein sequence: CASSPPPPETQYF.

V gene TRBV12-1 combines with J gene TRBJ2-1; the D call of TRBD2 is as the table states it, not checked on the DNA. TRBV12-1 corresponds to a pseudogene. This CDR3 is built from 13 residues. CDR3 residues: CASSMGLPNEQFF. DNA of the CDR3: TGTGCCAGCAGCATGGGACTACCGAATGAGCAGTTCTTC.

This rearrangement joins TRBV5-6 to TRBJ1-2; D perhaps matches TRBD1 (6 bases). The germline V gene encodes CDR1 SGHDT and CDR2 YYEEEE. V was shortened by 0 bases and J by 4 bases, with 7 bases between the two germline ends. There are 13 residues in the CDR3. The CDR3 sequence is CASSLGQVYGYTF. In DNA form, the CDR3 reads TGTGCCAGCAGCTTGGGACAGGTCTATGGCTACACCTTC.

V is TRBV2 and J is TRBJ2-1; D ambiguous. Trimming shortened V by 6 bases and J by 12 bases, and 9 bases separated the two germline ends. Looked up from germline, CDR1 is SNHLY and CDR2 is FYNNEI. The CDR3 loop spans 10 amino acids. The CDR3 sequence is CASRITAQFF. The CDR3 coding sequence is TGTGCCAGCAGGATTACTGCGCAGTTCTTC.

The rearrangement joins TRBV27 to TRBJ2-2; D call uncertain. The germline V and J ends were trimmed by 6 bases and 6 bases, with 11 bases remaining between them. The germline gives CDR1 MNHEY, CDR2 SMNVEV (reference sequence). The length of the CDR3 is 13 residues. CDR3 DNA sequence: TGTGCCAGCAGCCTGGTTAGGGCCGGGGAGCTGTTTTTT. Protein: CASSLVRAGELFF.

The chain joins TRBV29-1 to TRBJ2-5, with 13 bases aligning to TRBD2. The CDR3 covers 13 residues. After removal of 4 bases from V and 6 bases from J, the junction contained 2 bases not matched to a gene. Germline loops: CDR1 SQVTM, CDR2 ANQGSEA. The CDR3 is CSVVLAGGKTQYF. DNA for the CDR3: TGCAGCGTTGTACTAGCGGGAGGGAAGACCCAGTACTTC.

Relative to its sample, this clone is medium-sized. The sample contains more than one DNA sequence encoding this CDR3. This sequence joins TRBV27 and TRBJ1-5, with D unresolved. There are 12 residues in the CDR3. V lost 2 bases, J lost 8 bases, and 7 bases lay in between. In germline, CDR1 is MNHEY, CDR2 SMNVEV (reference sequence). The CDR3 loop reads CASSLLGEPQHF. The CDR3 DNA follows: TGTGCCAGCAGTTTACTTGGGGAGCCCCAGCATTTT.

The chain carries TRBV7-9 and TRBJ2-5, with a weak D call TRBD1 (6 bases). This CDR3 region has 15 residues. V gave up 4 bases and J gave up 5 bases, with 17 bases separating them. Germline loops: CDR1 SEHNR, CDR2 FQNEAQ (reference sequence). The CDR3 reads CASSSTSTGTETQYF. In DNA form, the CDR3 reads TGTGCCAGCAGCTCGACTTCGACAGGAACGGAGACCCAGTACTTC.

The chain combines TRBV28 with TRBJ2-4; D is ambiguous. From germline, CDR1 is MDHEN and CDR2 SYDVKM. This CDR3 is built from 16 residues. V gave up 4 bases and J gave up 0 bases, with 13 bases separating them. The CDR3 loop is CASSSLPELAKNIQYF. For the CDR3, the DNA is TGTGCCAGCAGTTCTCTACCTGAACTAGCCAAAAACATTCAGTACTTC.

With respect to this clone: One end of the junction does not line up with germline, which may come from a read error. J is TRBJ1-4 and V is TRBV5-1; 7 bases fit TRBD1. Per the germline V gene, CDR1 is SGHRS and CDR2 is YFSETQ. The CDR3 runs to 11 residues. The DNA of the CDR3 is TGCGCCAGCAGCTCAGGGACAGTTAGGGTTTTT. This sequence encodes CASSSGTVRVF.

The chain recombines TRBV28 with TRBJ2-1; D perhaps matches TRBD1 (6 bases). The CDR3 totals 14 residues. Trimming took off 7 bases at V and 10 bases at J, with 20 bases between the two ends. In germline, CDR1 is MDHEN, CDR2 SYDVKM. The CDR3 DNA sequence: TGTGCCAGCACCCCCGGGACAATCACCGGGGAGCAGTTCTTC. This encodes CASTPGTITGEQFF.

This chain joins TRBV6-6 and TRBJ2-2, with 7 bases matching TRBD2. The CDR3 totals 13 residues. Looked up from germline, CDR1 is MNHNY and CDR2 is SVGAGI (reference sequence). Trimming at V came to 11 bases and at J to 5 bases, leaving 8 bases not matched to a gene. DNA of the CDR3: TGTGCCGGTCGCGGGAGCTGGACCGGGGAGCTGTTTTTT. Translating it yields CAGRGSWTGELFF.

V gene TRBV19 combines with J gene TRBJ1-2, with D maybe TRBD1 (6 bases). The ends were cut back, 7 bases at V and 8 bases at J, with 17 bases in the middle. The CDR3 totals 13 residues. Per germline, CDR1 LNHDA and CDR2 SQIVND (reference sequence). CDR3 sequence reads: CASTPLGTKGYTF. Written as DNA, the CDR3 is TGTGCCAGTACCCCACTGGGGACAAAGGGCTACACCTTC. Based on the CDR3 plus reference TRBV19 and TRBJ1-2, the full variable domain is DGGITQSPKYLFRKEGQNVTLSCEQNLNHDAMYWYRQDPGQGLRLIYYSQIVNDFQKGDIAEGYSVSREKKESFPLTVTSAQKNPTAFYLCASTPLGTKGYTFGSGTRLTVV.

The chain links TRBV28 to TRBJ1-1, with 9 positions matching TRBD1. The CDR3 has 15 residues. Germline-derived CDR1 and CDR2 are MDHEN and SYDVKM. The ends lost 6 bases at V and 5 bases at J; junction bases unmatched: 10. CDR3 in amino acids: CASRPTGGGWTEAFF. CDR3 DNA sequence: TGTGCCAGCAGGCCGACAGGGGGGGGGTGGACTGAAGCTTTCTTT.

This clone appeared a few times. The V gene is TRBV7-9, the J gene TRBJ2-1; 7 bases align to TRBD1. V was pared by 5 bases and J by 6 bases, with 16 bases of the junction left unmatched. The CDR3 consists of 17 residues. The germline V gene encodes CDR1 SEHNR and CDR2 FQNEAQ (reference sequence). The CDR3: CASSTYRDRRKFNEQFF. The CDR3 DNA is TGTGCCAGCAGCACCTATCGGGACAGACGAAAGTTCAATGAGCAGTTCTTC.

This clone was detected only a few times. This sequence joins TRBV7-2 and TRBJ2-2; perhaps TRBD1 as D (7 bases). This CDR3 has 19 amino acids. Trimming shortened V by 5 bases and J by 3 bases, and 25 bases separated the two germline ends. Germline CDR1 reads SGHTA; CDR2 reads FQGNSA. Written as DNA, the CDR3 is TGTGCCAGCAGCCACACACGGCAGGGGGGAGAAGAGGACACCGGGGAGCTGTTTTTT. Translation gives CASSHTRQGGEEDTGELFF.

The V gene is TRBV6-5, the J gene TRBJ1-6; maybe TRBD1 (5 bases). CDR1 and CDR2 (germline): MNHEY, SVGAGI. This CDR3 is 14 amino acids long. The V end lost 7 bases, the J end lost 5 bases, and 12 bases lay between the germline ends. The CDR3 DNA reads TGTGCCAGCAAACCCGACAGCAATAATTCACCCCTCCACTTT. It translates to CASKPDSNNSPLHF.

This rearrangement joins TRBV10-3 to TRBJ2-1, with 11 bases identical to TRBD2. CDR3 length equals 15 residues. The junction had 11 bases not matched to a gene; V was cut back by 10 bases and J by 6 bases. CDR1 and CDR2 from the germline V gene are ENHRY and SYGVKD. The CDR3 coding sequence is TGTGCCACCGGACTACTAGCGGGAGATGGCAATGAGCAGTTCTTC. This encodes CATGLLAGDGNEQFF.

The chain joins TRBV4-2 to TRBJ2-1, with 12 bases lining up with TRBD2. The CDR3 spans 19 residues. J was trimmed by 0 bases and V by 8 bases; bases with no gene match: 14. CDR1 and CDR2 (germline): LGHNA, YNFKEQ. The CDR3 nucleotides are TGTGCCAGCGCGACCCAGGCGGAACTAGCGGGAGGCTCCTACAATGAGCAGTTCTTC. Protein product: CASATQAELAGGSYNEQFF.

The CDR3 loop is CAISPSSGRGEETQYF. Written as DNA, the CDR3 is TGTGCCATCAGCCCCTCGAGCGGGAGGGGGGAGGAGACCCAGTACTTC. This sequence joins TRBV10-3 and TRBJ2-5, with 10 nucleotides matching TRBD2. The CDR3 has 16 residues. With 6 bases clipped from V and 5 bases from J, the junction kept 12 bases outside the gene matches. CDR1 ENHRY and CDR2 SYGVKD come from the germline V gene.

This clone appeared once. The rearrangement joins TRBV27 to TRBJ2-7; 12 positions agree with TRBD1. The CDR3 has 15 residues. The V segment lost 6 bases and the J segment 8 bases; nucleotides outside the gene matches: 11. Germline assignment: CDR1 MNHEY and CDR2 SMNVEV (reference sequence). The chain's CDR3 is CASSRPGTGGSQQYF. The CDR3 DNA sequence: TGTGCCAGCAGCCGACCCGGGACAGGGGGCTCCCAGCAGTACTTC.

J is TRBJ1-4 and V is TRBV6-1; D remains ambiguous. Between the trimmed V and J ends, which lost 9 bases and 0 bases, there was a span of 11 bases. The germline gives CDR1 MNHNS, CDR2 SASEGT. This CDR3 has 14 amino acids. This CDR3 is CASRRVPTNEKLFF. DNA of the CDR3: TGTGCCAGTCGGAGGGTCCCAACTAATGAAAAACTGTTTTTT.